The TCR beta chain described here comes from a study of T-cell memory formation after mild COVID-19. This clonotype has a handful of counts. The antigen is undetermined. This CDR3 region has 12 residues. J lost 7 bases, V lost 7 bases, and 5 bases had no gene match. Looked up from germline, CDR1 is PRHDT and CDR2 is FYEKMQ (reference sequence). Employing constant-segment primers, 5'RACE generated TCR alpha and TCR beta cDNA libraries bearing sample barcodes and UMIs. From the 5' RACE reads, TCRdb called clonotypes with MiXCR, one entry per CDR3 protein. The table shows 450,000 to 700,000 distinct CDR3 sequences, with more than 15% occurring only once. Study-wide findings and caveats: Clones that shrank (day 15 to 85) were balanced CD4/CD8, whereas later expanders leaned CD4+. Memory cells collected pre-infection included some clones that later responded, suggesting cross-reactive memory joined.

The sample comprised PBMCs or a T cell subset sorted from them (not recorded which). The source of this sequence is an adult woman who had mild COVID-19 (a few samples of this study predate the infection). Cell type and time point are not known. The gene calls are TRBV13 and TRBJ1-1, with TRBD1 identical over 8 bases. The CDR3 region is CASMGQDGEAFF. The CDR3 DNA is TGTGCCAGCATGGGACAGGATGGTGAAGCTTTCTTT.